These 27 T cell receptor beta chains came from one sample sequenced in a study of control samples from healthy donors and cancer patients (dated by TCRdb to between 2020 and 2021). The library relied on the immunoSEQ multiplex PCR assay. In TCRdb, the immuneACCESS table is reduced to in-frame sequences with V and J assigned. These tables do not hold every clone; where another copy was compared, an unresolved V gene accounts for under half, and the others remain unexplained. For this sample the table gives approximately 140,000 clones, of which 90% to 95% were detected only once. The ten most abundant clones make up more than 5% of the sample. The sample consisted of blood. The receptors derive from a man aged 18-30 years in good health.

The chain carries TRBV27 and TRBJ1-1; maybe TRBD1 (6 bases). The CDR3 runs to 14 residues. V lost 2 bases, J lost 5 bases, and 12 bases lay in between. Looked up from germline, CDR1 is MNHEY and CDR2 is SMNVEV (reference sequence). CDR3 coding DNA: TGTGCCAGCAGTTTAAATCAGGGGTTGACTGAAGCTTTCTTT. Amino acids: CASSLNQGLTEAFF.

The rearrangement joins TRBV2 to TRBJ2-7; D may match TRBD1 or TRBD2 (5 bases each). Per the germline V gene, CDR1 is SNHLY and CDR2 is FYNNEI. The CDR3 totals 15 residues. Trimming took 5 bases from V and 1 from J, leaving 15 bases between them. For the CDR3, the DNA is TGTGCCAGCAGTCTGGGACGGAGCCTATCCTACGAGCAGTACTTC. Its protein product is CASSLGRSLSYEQYF.

The chain recombines TRBV5-6 with TRBJ2-7; the D gene is possibly TRBD1 (5 bases). This CDR3 is built from 14 residues. CDR1 is SGHDT, CDR2 YYEEEE, per germline. Between the trimmed V and J ends, which lost 2 bases and 5 bases, there was a span of 14 bases. The CDR3 DNA sequence: TGTGCCAGCAGCTTTTGGGGCACGTCGGACGAGCAGTACTTC. Translating gives CASSFWGTSDEQYF.

The rearrangement uses TRBV28 and TRBJ1-4, with a tentative D call TRBD1 (6 bases). CDR3 length equals 16 residues. Trimming removed 5 bases at V and 2 bases at J, with 15 bases between. Germline CDR1 and CDR2: MDHEN and SYDVKM. CDR3 loop: CASSAMGAGTNEKLFF. For the CDR3, the DNA is TGTGCCAGCAGTGCAATGGGGGCAGGGACTAATGAAAAACTGTTTTTT.

The V and J genes are TRBV13 and TRBJ2-5; no definite D call. The CDR3 consists of 13 residues. V was trimmed by 1 base and J by 4 bases, leaving 7 bases between them. The V gene's germline CDR1 is PRHDT and CDR2 FYEKMQ (reference sequence). In DNA, the CDR3 is TGTGCCAGCAGCTTAGAGTTGGGAGAGACCCAGTACTTC. It translates to CASSLELGETQYF.

This clone showed up just a few times. The rearrangement links TRBV25-1 to TRBJ1-5, with D perhaps matching TRBD1 (5 bases). Trimming pared 3 bases from V and 4 bases from J, leaving 10 bases between. This CDR3 has 14 amino acids. CDR1 and CDR2 from the germline V gene are MGHDK and SYGVNS. This CDR3 reads CASSEGQYNQPQHF. CDR3 DNA: TGTGCCAGCAGTGAGGGGCAGTATAATCAGCCCCAGCATTTT.

The gene calls are TRBV10-3 and TRBJ1-2; 9 bases agree with TRBD1. V was pared by 10 bases and J by 7 bases, with 25 bases of the junction left unmatched. CDR1 is ENHRY, CDR2 SYGVKD, per germline. CDR3 length: 18 amino acids. CDR3 protein: CATLPTRGQGMDSGGYTF. DNA of the CDR3: TGTGCCACCCTCCCTACACGGGGACAGGGAATGGATAGTGGTGGCTACACCTTC.

The chain recombines TRBV2 with TRBJ2-3; 7 nucleotides agree with TRBD1. V was clipped by 2 bases and J by 6 bases; unmatched bases: 8. Germline V gene lookup returns CDR1 SNHLY and CDR2 FYNNEI. The CDR3 runs 15 residues. The CDR3 nucleotides read TGTGCCAGCAGTGAACGCAGGGGGAATAGGGATACGCAGTATTTT. Amino acid sequence: CASSERRGNRDTQYF.

CDR3 DNA sequence: TGTGCCACCAGTGATACAGACAGGGTTGGCTACACCTTC. Its translation is CATSDTDRVGYTF. The rearrangement joins TRBV24-1 to TRBJ1-2, with TRBD1 matching over 7 bases. This CDR3 is 13 amino acids long. The germline CDR1 and CDR2 sequences are KGHDR and SFDVKD. V dropped 3 bases and J dropped 7; count of bases not matched to a gene: 4.

The chain is built from TRBV30 and TRBJ2-7; TRBD2 agrees at 7 bases. The CDR3 spans 15 residues. With V trimmed by 3 bases and J by 2 bases, 10 bases remained unmatched. Germline V gene sequence: CDR1 GTSNPN, CDR2 SVGIG (reference sequence). The CDR3 sequence is CAWRHRGSGTYEQYF. CDR3 sequence (DNA): TGTGCCTGGAGGCATCGCGGGAGTGGGACCTACGAGCAGTACTTC.

V usage is TRBV7-9 and J usage is TRBJ2-3, with 7 positions matching TRBD1. The CDR3 covers 16 residues. The germline gives CDR1 SEHNR, CDR2 FQNEAQ (reference sequence). The V segment lost 4 bases and the J segment 7 bases; nucleotides outside the gene matches: 14. CDR3 loop: CASSSGRDSAHNTQYF. In DNA, the CDR3 is TGTGCCAGCAGCTCAGGCCGGGACAGCGCCCACAATACGCAGTATTTT.

V and J are TRBV27 and TRBJ2-7; 10 bases agree with TRBD1. V lost 8 bases and J lost 3; bases outside the gene matches: 13. Germline CDR1 is MNHEY and CDR2 is SMNVEV (reference sequence). This CDR3 is built from 16 residues. The CDR3 loop reads CASQRHPGQGFYEQYF. CDR3 DNA sequence: TGTGCCAGCCAAAGACACCCGGGACAGGGGTTCTACGAGCAGTACTTC.

This chain connects TRBV6-5 to TRBJ2-7, with D perhaps matching TRBD1 (5 bases). Germline assignment: CDR1 MNHEY and CDR2 SVGAGI. The CDR3 loop spans 12 amino acids. V was cut by 9 bases and J by 1 base, with 10 bases left in between. The CDR3 sequence: CASSRVSYEQYF. CDR3 nucleotides: TGTGCCAGTTCCAGGGTGTCCTACGAGCAGTACTTC.

This sequence joins TRBV30 and TRBJ1-2; D call uncertain. The CDR3 contains 17 residues. Germline V gene data show CDR1 as GTSNPN and CDR2 as SVGIG (reference sequence). Between the trimmed V and J ends, which lost 3 bases and 0 bases, there was a span of 20 bases. For the CDR3, the DNA is TGTGCCTGGAGACCTGGTCCCCTTACCCCCTCTAACTATGGCTACACCTTC. Its translation: CAWRPGPLTPSNYGYTF. Variable domain in full (rest from reference TRBV30 and TRBJ1-2): SQTIHQWPATLVQPVGSPLSLECTVEGTSNPNLYWYRQAAGRGLQLLFYSVGIGQISSEVPQNLSASRPQDRQFILSSKKLLLSDSGFYLCAWRPGPLTPSNYGYTFGSGTRLTVV.

The chain links TRBV7-8 to TRBJ1-2; D gene uncertain. CDR1 and CDR2 (germline): SGHVS, FQNEAQ. The length of the CDR3 is 16 residues. V lost 5 bases to trimming and J lost 7 bases, with 23 bases between them. CDR3 nucleotides: TGTGCCAGCAGCGAAAACGTACAGCAACCCACTTCTGGCTACACCTTC. Translated, it gives CASSENVQQPTSGYTF. Drawing the rest from reference TRBV7-8 and TRBJ1-2, the complete variable domain is GAGVSQSPRYKVAKRGQDVALRCDPISGHVSLFWYQQALGQGPEFLTYFQNEAQLDKSGLPSDRFFAERPEGSVSTLKIQRTQQEDSAVYLCASSENVQQPTSGYTFGSGTRLTVV.

The chain employs TRBV3-1 (or the pseudogene TRBV3-2) and TRBJ2-1; D unclear. CDR1 and CDR2 (germline): LGHDT, YNNKEL (reference sequence). CDR3 length: 16 residues. V was cut by 1 base and J by 4 bases, with 14 bases left in between. CDR3 amino acids: CASSQVPQNYYNEQFF. The CDR3 DNA reads as TGTGCCAGCAGCCAAGTCCCGCAAAACTATTACAATGAGCAGTTCTTC.

The chain combines TRBV5-1 with TRBJ1-1; D remains ambiguous. Germline lookup yields CDR1 SGHRS and CDR2 YFSETQ. The CDR3 sequence is 14 residues long. V was trimmed by 1 base and J by 4 bases, leaving 11 bases between them. CDR3 nucleotides: TGCGCCAGCAGCTTGAGGTATTACGGCACTGAAGCTTTCTTT. Its translation is CASSLRYYGTEAFF.

CDR3 DNA sequence: TGTGCCAGCAGCCGGTGGGCGGCGTCCTCCTACAATGAGCAGTTCTTC. Encoded protein: CASSRWAASSYNEQFF. The chain uses TRBV5-4 and TRBJ2-1; D gene ambiguous. Germline CDR1 reads SGHNT; CDR2 reads YYREEE (reference sequence). The length of the CDR3 is 16 residues. The V end was cut by 4 bases, the J end by 0 bases, with 14 bases between.

The J gene is TRBJ2-7, the V gene TRBV2; D unresolved. Germline-derived CDR1 and CDR2 are SNHLY and FYNNEI. The CDR3 loop spans 12 amino acids. The germline V and J ends were trimmed by 3 bases and 4 bases, with 7 bases remaining between them. CDR3 nucleotides: TGTGCCAGCAGTGAGTCTAGTTACGAGCAGTACTTC. Amino acid sequence: CASSESSYEQYF. Drawing the rest from reference TRBV2 and TRBJ2-7, the complete variable domain is EPEVTQTPSHQVTQMGQEVILRCVPISNHLYFYWYRQILGQKVEFLVSFYNNEISEKSEIFDDQFSVERPDGSNFTLKIRSTKLEDSAMYFCASSESSYEQYFGPGTRLTVT.

The chain has TRBV7-9 and TRBJ2-7; 9 bases match TRBD2. From germline, CDR1 is SEHNR and CDR2 FQNEAQ (reference sequence). The CDR3 length is 16 residues. V was pared by 5 bases and J by 4 bases, with 12 bases of the junction left unmatched. CDR3 DNA: TGTGCCAGCAGCCCCCCGGTAGCGGGAGAGGGTTACGAGCAGTACTTC. Amino acid sequence: CASSPPVAGEGYEQYF.

The chain uses TRBV11-2 and TRBJ2-1; 9 bases match TRBD2. CDR3 length equals 16 residues. The germline V gene encodes CDR1 SGHAT and CDR2 FQNNGV. The junction had 10 bases not matched to a gene; V was cut back by 5 bases and J by 5 bases. CDR3 nucleotides: TGTGCCAGCAGCCTTTTCTGGACTAGCGCGAACAATGAGCAGTTCTTC. Its translation is CASSLFWTSANNEQFF.

J is TRBJ1-4 and V is TRBV7-6, with a possible D match to TRBD1 (5 bases). V was cut by 9 bases and J by 7 bases, with 12 bases left in between. Germline loops: CDR1 SGHVS, CDR2 FNYEAQ. This CDR3 spans 12 amino acids. The CDR3 is CASSLRGEKLFF. CDR3 in DNA: TGTGCCAGTTCCCTAAGGGGTGAAAAACTGTTTTTT.

The chain has TRBV19 and TRBJ1-1, with D uncertain. Germline values: CDR1 LNHDA, CDR2 SQIVND (reference sequence). V was clipped by 3 bases and J by 2 bases, with 7 bases between them. This CDR3 spans 13 amino acids. This CDR3 is CASSMMGNTEAFF. CDR3 DNA sequence: TGTGCCAGTAGTATGATGGGAAACACTGAAGCTTTCTTT.

V is TRBV16 and J is TRBJ2-1, with TRBD1 matching over 7 bases. CDR1 and CDR2 from the germline V gene are KGHSY and FQNENV. The ends lost 4 bases at V and 3 bases at J; junction bases unmatched: 3. The CDR3 runs to 14 residues. DNA of the CDR3: TGTGCCAGCAGCCCGCGGACAGGCTACAATGAGCAGTTCTTC. It specifies CASSPRTGYNEQFF.

This clone appeared once. In nucleotides, the CDR3 is TGTGCCAGCAGTTTGGCAGGGCCTAACTATGGCTACACCTTC. Translation: CASSLAGPNYGYTF. This chain links TRBV28 with TRBJ1-2; tentatively, D is TRBD1 (5 bases). V was cut by 3 bases and J by 0 bases, with 8 bases left in between. Germline V gene data show CDR1 as MDHEN and CDR2 as SYDVKM. This CDR3 comprises 14 residues.

The rearrangement uses TRBV6-5 and TRBJ2-7, with 8 nucleotides matching TRBD2. Per germline, CDR1 MNHEY and CDR2 SVGAGI. V was pared by 6 bases and J by 2 bases, with 9 bases of the junction left unmatched. The CDR3 is made up of 15 amino acids. The DNA for the CDR3 is TGTGCCAGCAGACCAAGCGGGGGCCTAACCTACGAGCAGTACTTC. As protein: CASRPSGGLTYEQYF.

The V call is TRBV4-2, the J call TRBJ2-5; 8 bases match TRBD2. Per the germline V gene, CDR1 is LGHNA and CDR2 is YNFKEQ. This CDR3 has 16 residues. The V gene end was trimmed by 6 bases and the J gene end by 1 base; junction bases not matched to a gene: 10. The CDR3 sequence: CASSPGLATSQETQYF. DNA for the CDR3: TGTGCCAGCAGTCCCGGACTAGCAACATCCCAAGAGACCCAGTACTTC.